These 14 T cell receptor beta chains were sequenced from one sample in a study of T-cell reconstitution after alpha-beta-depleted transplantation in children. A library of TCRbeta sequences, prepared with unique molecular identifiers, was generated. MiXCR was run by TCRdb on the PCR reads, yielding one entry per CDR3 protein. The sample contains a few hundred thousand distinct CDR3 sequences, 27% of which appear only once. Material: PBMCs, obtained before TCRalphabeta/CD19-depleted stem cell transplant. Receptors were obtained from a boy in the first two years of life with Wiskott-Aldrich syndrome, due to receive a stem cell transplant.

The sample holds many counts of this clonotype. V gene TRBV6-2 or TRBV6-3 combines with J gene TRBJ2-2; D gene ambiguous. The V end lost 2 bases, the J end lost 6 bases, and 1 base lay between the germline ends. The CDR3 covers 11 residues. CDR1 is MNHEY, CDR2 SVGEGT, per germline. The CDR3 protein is CASSYPGELFF. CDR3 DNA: TGTGCCAGCAGTTACCCCGGGGAGCTGTTTTTT.

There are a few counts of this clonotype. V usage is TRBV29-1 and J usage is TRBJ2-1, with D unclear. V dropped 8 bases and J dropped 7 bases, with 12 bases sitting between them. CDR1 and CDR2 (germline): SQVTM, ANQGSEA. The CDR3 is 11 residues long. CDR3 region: CSIPVRNEQFF. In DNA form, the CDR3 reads TGCAGCATACCGGTGAGGAATGAGCAGTTCTTC.

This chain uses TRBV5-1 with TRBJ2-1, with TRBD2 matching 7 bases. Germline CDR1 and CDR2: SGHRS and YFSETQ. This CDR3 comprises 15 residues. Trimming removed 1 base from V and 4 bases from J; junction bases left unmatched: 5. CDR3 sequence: CASSLFSGPYNEQFF. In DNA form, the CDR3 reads TGCGCCAGCAGCTTGTTTAGCGGGCCATACAATGAGCAGTTCTTC.

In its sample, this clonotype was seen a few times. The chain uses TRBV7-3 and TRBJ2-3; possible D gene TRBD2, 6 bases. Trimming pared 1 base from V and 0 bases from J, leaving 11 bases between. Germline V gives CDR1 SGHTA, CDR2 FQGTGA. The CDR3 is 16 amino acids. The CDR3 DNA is TGTGCCAGCAGCTTAAATGGGCGGGGAAGCACAGATACGCAGTATTTT. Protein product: CASSLNGRGSTDTQYF.

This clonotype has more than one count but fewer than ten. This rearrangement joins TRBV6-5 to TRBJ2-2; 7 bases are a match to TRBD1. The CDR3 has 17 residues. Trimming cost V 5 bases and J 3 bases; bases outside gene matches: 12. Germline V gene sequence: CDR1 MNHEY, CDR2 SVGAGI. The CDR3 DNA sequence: TGTGCCAGCAGTACTAGGACAGGCGGGTTTTACACCGGGGAGCTGTTTTTT. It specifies CASSTRTGGFYTGELFF.

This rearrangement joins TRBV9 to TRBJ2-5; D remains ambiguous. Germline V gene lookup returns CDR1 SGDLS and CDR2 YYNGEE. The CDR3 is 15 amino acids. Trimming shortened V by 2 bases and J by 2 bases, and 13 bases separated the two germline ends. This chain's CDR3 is CASSVSPSAQETQYF. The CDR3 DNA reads TGTGCCAGCAGCGTTTCCCCAAGTGCACAAGAGACCCAGTACTTC.

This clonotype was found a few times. The CDR3 region is CASSRLNGPTEAFF. For the CDR3, the DNA is TGTGCCAGCAGTCGGTTAAACGGCCCCACTGAAGCTTTCTTT. V usage is TRBV7-2 and J usage is TRBJ1-1; D remains unclear. CDR1 SGHTA and CDR2 FQGNSA come from the germline V gene. The V and J ends lost 6 bases and 4 bases respectively, with 15 bases between them. The CDR3 runs to 14 residues.

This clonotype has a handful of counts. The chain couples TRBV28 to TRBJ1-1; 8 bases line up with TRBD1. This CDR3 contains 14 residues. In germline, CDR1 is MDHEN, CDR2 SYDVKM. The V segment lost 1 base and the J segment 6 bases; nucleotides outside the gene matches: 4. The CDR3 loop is CASSLLQGEAEAFF. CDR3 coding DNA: TGTGCCAGCAGTTTATTACAGGGGGAAGCTGAAGCTTTCTTT.

CDR3 in amino acids: CAISPGRRSGELFF. As DNA, the CDR3 is TGTGCCATCAGTCCCGGGAGGAGGAGCGGGGAGCTGTTTTTT. V is TRBV10-3 and J is TRBJ2-2; 7 bases agree with TRBD2. The germline V gene has CDR1 ENHRY and CDR2 SYGVKD. This CDR3 spans 14 amino acids. Trimming took 5 bases from V and 7 from J; bases not matched to a gene: 7.

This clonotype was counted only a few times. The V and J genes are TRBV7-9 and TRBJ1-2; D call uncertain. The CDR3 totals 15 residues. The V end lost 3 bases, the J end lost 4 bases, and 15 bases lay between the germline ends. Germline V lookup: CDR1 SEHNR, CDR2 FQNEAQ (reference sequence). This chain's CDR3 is CASSFPGREGYGYTF. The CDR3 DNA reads TGTGCCAGCAGCTTTCCCGGACGGGAAGGCTATGGCTACACCTTC.

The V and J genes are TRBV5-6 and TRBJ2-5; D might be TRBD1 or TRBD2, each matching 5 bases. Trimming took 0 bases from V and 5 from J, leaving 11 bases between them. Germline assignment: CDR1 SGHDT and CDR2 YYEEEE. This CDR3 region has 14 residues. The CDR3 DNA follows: TGTGCCAGCAGCTTGGCTCTGGGGACGGAGACCCAGTACTTC. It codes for CASSLALGTETQYF. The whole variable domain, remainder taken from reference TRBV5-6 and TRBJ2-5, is DAGVTQSPTHLIKTRGQQVTLRCSPKSGHDTVSWYQQALGQGPQFIFQYYEEEERQRGNFPDRFSGHQFPNYSSELNVNALLLGDSALYLCASSLALGTETQYFGPGTRLLVL.

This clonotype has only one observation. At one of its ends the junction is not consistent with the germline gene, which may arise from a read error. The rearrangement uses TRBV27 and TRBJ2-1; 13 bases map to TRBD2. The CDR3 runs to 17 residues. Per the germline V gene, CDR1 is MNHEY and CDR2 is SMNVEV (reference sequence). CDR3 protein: CVSSSRTSGRRYNEQFF. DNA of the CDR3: TGTGTCAGCAGTTCACGGACTAGCGGGAGACGCTACAATGAGCAGTTCTTC.

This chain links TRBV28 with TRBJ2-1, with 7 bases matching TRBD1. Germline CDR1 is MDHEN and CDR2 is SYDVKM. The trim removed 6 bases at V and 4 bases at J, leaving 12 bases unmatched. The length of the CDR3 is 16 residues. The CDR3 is CASRPLYRGRYNEQFF. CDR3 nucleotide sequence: TGTGCCAGCAGGCCCCTCTACAGGGGAAGGTACAATGAGCAGTTCTTC.

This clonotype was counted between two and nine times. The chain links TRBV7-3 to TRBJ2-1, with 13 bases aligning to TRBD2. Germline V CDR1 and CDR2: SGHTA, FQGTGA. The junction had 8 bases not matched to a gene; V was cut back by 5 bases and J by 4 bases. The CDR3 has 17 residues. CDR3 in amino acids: CASSLLPTSGRYNEQFF. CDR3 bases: TGTGCCAGCAGCCTACTACCGACTAGCGGGAGGTACAATGAGCAGTTCTTC.